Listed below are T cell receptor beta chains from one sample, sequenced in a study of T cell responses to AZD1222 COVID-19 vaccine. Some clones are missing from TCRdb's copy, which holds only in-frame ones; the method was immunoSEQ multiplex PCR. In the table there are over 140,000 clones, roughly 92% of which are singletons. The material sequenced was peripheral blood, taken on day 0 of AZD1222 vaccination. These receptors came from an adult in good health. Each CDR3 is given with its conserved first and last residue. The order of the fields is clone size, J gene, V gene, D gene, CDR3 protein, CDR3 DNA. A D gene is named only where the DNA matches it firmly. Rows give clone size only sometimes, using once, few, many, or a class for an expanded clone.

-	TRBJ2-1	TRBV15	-	CATLGGGPYNEQFF	TGTGCCACCCTTGGGGGGGGCCCCTACAATGAGCAGTTCTTC
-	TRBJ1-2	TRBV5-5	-	CASSLALGYTF	TGTGCCAGCAGCTTGGCTTTGGGCTACACCTTC
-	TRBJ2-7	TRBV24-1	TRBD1	CATSDTRDSFYEQYF	TGTGCCACCAGTGACACCAGGGACAGCTTCTACGAGCAGTACTTC
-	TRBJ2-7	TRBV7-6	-	CASSPAGQSSPYEQYF	TGTGCCAGCAGCCCAGCAGGACAGTCGTCTCCCTACGAGCAGTACTTC
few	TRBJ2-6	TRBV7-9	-	CASNRRGYTGANVLTF	TGTGCCAGCAACAGGAGGGGTTACACTGGGGCCAACGTCCTGACTTTC
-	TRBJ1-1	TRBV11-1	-	CASSNMNTEAFF	TGTGCCAGCAGTAATATGAACACTGAAGCTTTCTTT
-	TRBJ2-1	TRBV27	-	CASSLSGGRADEQFF	TGTGCCAGCAGTTTGTCCGGAGGAAGGGCGGATGAGCAGTTCTTC
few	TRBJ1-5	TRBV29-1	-	CSVEAGQGLGQPQHF	TGCAGCGTTGAAGCGGGGCAGGGGCTTGGGCAGCCCCAGCATTTT
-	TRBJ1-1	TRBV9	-	CASSVGQMNTEAFF	TGTGCCAGCAGCGTAGGTCAGATGAACACTGAAGCTTTCTTT
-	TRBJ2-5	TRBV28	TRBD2	CASRPPTSGQETQYF	TGTGCCAGCAGGCCCCCAACTAGCGGACAAGAGACCCAGTACTTC
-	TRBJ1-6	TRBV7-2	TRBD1	CASSRDRVGSPLHF	TGTGCCAGCAGCCGGGACAGGGTCGGATCACCCCTCCACTTT
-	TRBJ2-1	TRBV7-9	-	CASSPNPIIGNEQFF	TGTGCCAGCAGCCCCAACCCGATAATAGGCAATGAGCAGTTCTTC
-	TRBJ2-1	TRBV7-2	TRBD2	CASSFRGGLYNEQFF	TGTGCCAGCAGCTTCCGGGGGGGCCTCTACAATGAGCAGTTCTTC
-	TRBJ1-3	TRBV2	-	CARNEGGTGNTIYF	TGTGCCAGAAATGAAGGGGGGACCGGAAACACCATATATTTT
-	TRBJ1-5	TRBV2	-	CASQGPLGSNQPQHF	TGTGCCAGCCAGGGCCCTCTTGGTAGCAATCAGCCCCAGCATTTT
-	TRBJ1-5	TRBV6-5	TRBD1	CASSYPTGKDQPQHF	TGTGCCAGCAGTTACCCGACAGGGAAGGATCAGCCCCAGCATTTT
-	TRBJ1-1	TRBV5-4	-	CASSLASSVDVDTEAFF	TGTGCCAGCAGCTTGGCCTCGTCAGTGGACGTTGACACTGAAGCTTTCTTT
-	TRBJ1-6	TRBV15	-	CATSREGYENSPLHF	TGTGCCACCAGCAGAGAAGGGTATGAGAATTCACCCCTCCACTTT
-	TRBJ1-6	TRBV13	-	CASTPGGSSYNSPLHF	TGTGCCAGCACCCCCGGCGGGAGCTCCTATAATTCACCCCTCCACTTT
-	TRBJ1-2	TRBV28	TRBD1	CASSLGQGVNYGYTF	TGTGCCAGCAGTTTGGGACAGGGGGTTAACTATGGCTACACCTTC
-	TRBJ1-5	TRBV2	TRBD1	CASRGGQGSYSNQPQHF	TGTGCCAGCAGGGGAGGACAGGGCTCCTATAGCAATCAGCCCCAGCATTTT
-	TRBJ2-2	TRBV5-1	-	CASSLMESGTGELFF	TGCGCCAGCAGCTTGATGGAAAGTGGCACCGGGGAGCTGTTTTTT
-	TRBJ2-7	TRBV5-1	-	CASSLTPGKYEQYF	TGCGCCAGCAGCTTGACTCCGGGAAAGTACGAGCAGTACTTC
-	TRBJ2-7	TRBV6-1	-	CASSEAVDYEQYF	TGTGCCAGCAGTGAAGCGGTGGACTACGAGCAGTACTTC
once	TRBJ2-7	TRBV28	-	CASSFMGRGAGEQYF	TGTGCCAGCAGTTTCATGGGGCGCGGAGCAGGAGAGCAGTACTTC
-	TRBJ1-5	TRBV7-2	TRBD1	CASSPGQGAGQPQHF	TGTGCCAGCAGCCCTGGTCAGGGGGCAGGTCAGCCCCAGCATTTT
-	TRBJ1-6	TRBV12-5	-	CASGSTGGQRSGDNSPLHF	TGTGCTAGTGGTTCCACAGGAGGGCAGAGGTCGGGTGATAATTCACCCCTCCACTTT
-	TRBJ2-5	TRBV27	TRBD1	CASSLYGSGTGGQETQYF	TGTGCCAGCAGTTTATACGGTTCGGGGACAGGGGGCCAAGAGACCCAGTACTTC
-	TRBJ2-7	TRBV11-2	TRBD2	CASSLRRLAGASYEQYF	TGTGCCAGCAGCCTGAGGAGACTAGCGGGGGCCTCCTACGAGCAGTACTTC
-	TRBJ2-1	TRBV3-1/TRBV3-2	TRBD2	CASSQDRASGLYNEQFF	TGTGCCAGCAGCCAAGATCGGGCTAGCGGGTTGTACAATGAGCAGTTCTTC
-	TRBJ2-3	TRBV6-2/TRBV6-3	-	CASSPQIGSLDTQYF	TGTGCCAGCAGTCCCCAGATCGGGAGTTTAGATACGCAGTATTTT
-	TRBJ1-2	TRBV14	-	CASSPEGYWDYGYTF	TGTGCCAGCAGCCCCGAAGGATACTGGGACTATGGCTACACCTTC
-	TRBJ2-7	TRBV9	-	CASSPRTFSSYEQYF	TGTGCCAGCAGCCCCCGGACATTTAGCTCCTACGAGCAGTACTTC
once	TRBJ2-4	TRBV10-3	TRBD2	CAISGSEGGSRIAKNIQYF	TGTGCCATCAGTGGATCGGAGGGAGGGTCGAGAATAGCCAAAAACATTCAGTACTTC
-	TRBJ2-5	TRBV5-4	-	CASSPEVAEGRKTQYF	TGTGCCAGCAGCCCGGAGGTTGCGGAGGGGCGGAAGACCCAGTACTTC
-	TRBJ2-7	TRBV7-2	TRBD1	CASSRNRGSYEQYF	TGTGCCAGCAGCAGAAACAGGGGTTCCTACGAGCAGTACTTC
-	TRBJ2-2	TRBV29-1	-	CSVPLLVTGELFF	TGCAGCGTTCCCCTCCTCGTCACCGGGGAGCTGTTTTTT
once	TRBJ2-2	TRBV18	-	CASSPTGTGELFF	TGTGCCAGCTCACCGACTGGCACCGGGGAGCTGTTTTTT
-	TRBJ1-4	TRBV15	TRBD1	CATSRVQGINEKLFF	TGTGCCACCAGCAGAGTACAGGGGATTAATGAAAAACTGTTTTTT
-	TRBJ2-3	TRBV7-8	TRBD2	CAAGGSGTDTQYF	TGTGCAGCGGGAGGATCGGGCACAGATACGCAGTATTTT
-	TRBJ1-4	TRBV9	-	CASRQGQGPTNEKLFF	TGTGCCAGCAGACAAGGTCAGGGGCCAACTAATGAAAAACTGTTTTTT
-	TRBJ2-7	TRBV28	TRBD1	CASKKNRGLNEQYF	TGTGCCAGCAAGAAAAACAGGGGGCTCAACGAGCAGTACTTC
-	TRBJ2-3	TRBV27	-	CASRAGRGSTDTQYF	TGTGCCAGCAGGGCGGGGAGAGGCAGCACAGATACGCAGTATTTT
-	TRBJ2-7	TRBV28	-	CASRYELDEQYF	TGTGCCAGCAGGTATGAGTTGGACGAGCAGTACTTC
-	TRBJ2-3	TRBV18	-	CASSPPSGVTDTQYF	TGTGCCAGCTCACCACCGTCAGGGGTCACAGATACGCAGTATTTT
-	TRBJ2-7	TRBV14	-	CASSQERDTSSYEQYF	TGTGCCAGCAGCCAAGAAAGAGACACCTCCTCCTACGAGCAGTACTTC
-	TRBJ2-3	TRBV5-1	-	CASSTDTGGDTQYF	TGCGCCAGCAGCACCGATACAGGCGGAGATACGCAGTATTTT
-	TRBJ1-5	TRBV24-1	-	CATSGAGVRDQPQHF	TGTGCCACCAGTGGCGCGGGGGTGAGGGATCAGCCCCAGCATTTT
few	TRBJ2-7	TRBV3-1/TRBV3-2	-	CASSQDRSSLTYEQYF	TGTGCCAGCAGCCAAGATCGGTCTAGCTTAACCTACGAGCAGTACTTC
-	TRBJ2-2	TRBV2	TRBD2	CASSAGLGGLGNTGELFF	TGTGCCAGCAGTGCCGGACTAGGGGGACTAGGAAACACCGGGGAGCTGTTTTTT
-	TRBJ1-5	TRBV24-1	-	CATSAPTGTGQPQHF	TGTGCCACCAGTGCCCCTACAGGGACTGGGCAGCCCCAGCATTTT
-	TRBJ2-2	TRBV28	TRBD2	CASSFPSSGGTGELFF	TGTGCCAGCAGTTTCCCATCTAGCGGGGGGACCGGGGAGCTGTTTTTT
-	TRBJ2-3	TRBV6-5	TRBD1	CASRLGGRPDTQYF	TGTGCCAGCAGACTAGGGGGCCGCCCAGATACGCAGTATTTT